The clone carrying this T cell receptor (beta chain) was seen repeatedly, ten times or more. Its antigen is not identified. Template material for amplifying TCR beta CDR3 regions consisted of RNA transcripts. HTBI primers were the set used in a first-round RT-PCR of the TCR CDR3. TCRdb reprocessed the multiplex PCR reads via MiXCR and lists one record per CDR3 protein. Of almost 600,000 distinct CDR3 sequences listed, 46% are singletons. Hyperthyroidism of Graves' type that showed no ophthalmopathy progression within 18 months was stable. Recently diagnosed hyperthyroidism of less than 2 months' duration affected patients aged 18 to 65. The data belong to a study of T cells in Graves' hyperthyroidism and ophthalmopathy. Whole-study results and caveats: Most thyroid clonotypes expanded above 0.001 appeared in blood too. With a median lead of about six months before onset, the model predicted ophthalmopathy.

V lost 2 bases to trimming and J lost 5 bases, with 12 bases between them. This CDR3 is 14 amino acids long. Germline assignment: CDR1 MNHEY and CDR2 SVGEGT. This chain joins TRBV6-2 or TRBV6-3 and TRBJ1-1; perhaps TRBD1 as D (5 bases). The TCR comes from a woman aged 18 to 35 with Graves' hyperthyroidism. The source material was peripheral blood or thyroid tissue (not recorded which). The chain's CDR3 is CASSYRQFVTEAFF. DNA for the CDR3: TGTGCCAGCAGTTACCGACAGTTTGTGACTGAAGCTTTCTTT.